These T cell receptor beta chains were read from a single sample in a study of beta chain features in type 1 diabetes. Generated by immunoSEQ multiplex PCR, the TCRdb table keeps only in-frame clones and is missing some. The sample lists 500,000 to 850,000 clones, around an eighth occurring once. Material: naive CD4+ T cells from blood. These receptors originate from a man aged 18 to 35 with type 1 diabetes. Both conserved end residues are part of each CDR3. D genes are given only for firm matches. Some rows have no size entry. The others give once, few or many, or a class for an expanded clone.

cdr3_nt cdr3_aa j_call clone_size v_call d_call
TGCGCCAGCAGCTTGACAGGGGTAGAGACCCAGTACTTC CASSLTGVETQYF TRBJ2-5 - TRBV4-3 TRBD1
TGCGCCAGCAGTTCCGTGAGGCCTAGCACAGATACGCAGTATTTT CASSSVRPSTDTQYF TRBJ2-3 - TRBV5-1 -
TGCGCCAGCAGCTTGGAAGGGACAGGAGCTGGAGGGGAGCTGTTTTTT CASSLEGTGAGGELFF TRBJ2-2 few TRBV5-1 TRBD1
TGCGCCAGCAGCCAAAAGGGACTCCGGAATGAGCAGTTCTTC CASSQKGLRNEQFF TRBJ2-1 - TRBV4-1 -
TGTGCCAGCAGAGGATCGGGATCCCCCTACGAGCAGTACTTC CASRGSGSPYEQYF TRBJ2-7 - TRBV25-1 -
TGTGCCAGCAGCTCCGAGGGGGGCAGGGGGAACACTGAAGCTTTCTTT CASSSEGGRGNTEAFF TRBJ1-1 few TRBV7-9 -
TGTGCCAGCAGCCAAGACAGGGGGCTTGGCGAAGAGACCCAGTACTTC CASSQDRGLGEETQYF TRBJ2-5 - TRBV14 TRBD1
TGTGCCTCCTCAACCGGAGGGGGTTGGACAGAGACCCAGTACTTC CASSTGGGWTETQYF TRBJ2-5 - TRBV30 -
TGTGCCAGCACGCGGCTAGCGGAACTGGGAGAGCAGTTCTTC CASTRLAELGEQFF TRBJ2-1 - TRBV2 TRBD2
TGTGCCAGCAGTGCCCGAGTGGGCGCCTTGGGAGGGGCCAACGTCCTGACTTTC CASSARVGALGGANVLTF TRBJ2-6 - TRBV6-1 -
TGTGCCTGGAGTTTGGGACCGGGAAACTATGGCTACACCTTC CAWSLGPGNYGYTF TRBJ1-2 - TRBV30 -
TGTGCCAGCAGTACCCACGTGGGTCGCAATCAGCCCCAGCATTTT CASSTHVGRNQPQHF TRBJ1-5 - TRBV6-1 -
TGTGCCTGCGAACAGGGTTCGAATGAAAAACTGTTTTTT CACEQGSNEKLFF TRBJ1-4 - TRBV30 -
TGTGCCATTTCACTAGCGAACCACGAGCAGTACTTC CAISLANHEQYF TRBJ2-7 - TRBV10-3 TRBD2
TGTGCCAGCAGCACCCAGGGGAACGCTGAAGCTTTCTTT CASSTQGNAEAFF TRBJ1-1 few TRBV7-2 -
TGTGCCAGCAGTTATCAGGAGTCCTACAATGAGCAGTTCTTC CASSYQESYNEQFF TRBJ2-1 - TRBV6-5 -
TGTGCCAGCAGTTCCAGTGGGGGGAGCGGCGGCTACACCTTC CASSSSGGSGGYTF TRBJ1-2 - TRBV25-1 -
TGCGCCAGCAGCCGTGACGCCCCTGGAAACAATGAGCAGTTCTTC CASSRDAPGNNEQFF TRBJ2-1 few TRBV5-1 -
TGTGCCAGCAGCCTCGGGCCGGTAGGTTACGAGCAGTACTTC CASSLGPVGYEQYF TRBJ2-7 - TRBV7-2 -
TGTGCCTGGATAGCGGGGGCCGGGGGAGATACGCAGTATTTT CAWIAGAGGDTQYF TRBJ2-3 few TRBV30 TRBD2
TGTGCCAGCAGCGAAGGGGGCGCCCATTTCTTC CASSEGGAHFF TRBJ2-1 - TRBV11-2 TRBD1
TGTGCCATCAGGGCGACTAGCGGGGGGGAATGGGACGAGCAGTACTTC CAIRATSGGEWDEQYF TRBJ2-7 - TRBV10-3 TRBD2
TGCAGCCCCACCTTTTGGGGGGAGGGCACAGATACGCAGTATTTT CSPTFWGEGTDTQYF TRBJ2-3 few TRBV29-1 -
TGTGCCAGCAGCCAAACAGGAGGCAGGGTGTCCACAGATACGCAGTATTTT CASSQTGGRVSTDTQYF TRBJ2-3 - TRBV4-2 -
TGTGCCAGCACCGCGACTAAGGCGCAGTATTTT CASTATKAQYF TRBJ2-3 few TRBV2 -
TGTGCCAGCAGTGCCCAGACTAGCGGGGGTAAGAAGCAGTACTTC CASSAQTSGGKKQYF TRBJ2-7 few TRBV27 TRBD2
TGTGCCTGGAGCCGGGACAGTTCGATCCCGGGGGCTTTCTTT CAWSRDSSIPGAFF TRBJ1-1 - TRBV30 TRBD1
TGTGCCAGCAGTTTACCCCTACCAAATCAGCCCCAGCATTTT CASSLPLPNQPQHF TRBJ1-5 few TRBV28 -
TGCAGCGTAAGAACGGGGGCAGATACGCAGTATTTT CSVRTGADTQYF TRBJ2-3 - TRBV29-1 -
TGTGCCAGCAGTGAAGCGGAGACAGGGTACAATGAGCAGTTCTTC CASSEAETGYNEQFF TRBJ2-1 many TRBV2 TRBD1
TGTGCCAGCAGTGCGAGCTCTGAAGCTTTCTTT CASSASSEAFF TRBJ1-1 - TRBV2 -
TGTGCCACGGCATATAGCGGGGACCAAGAGACCCAGTACTTC CATAYSGDQETQYF TRBJ2-5 - TRBV10-3 TRBD2
TGTGCCAGCAGCTTGCCGGGACAGGGGTCGGCCGGGGAGCTGTTTTTT CASSLPGQGSAGELFF TRBJ2-2 - TRBV7-8 TRBD1
TGTGCCAGCAGCTTTCCCGGACACGGCCAACCCCTCCACTTT CASSFPGHGQPLHF TRBJ1-6 - TRBV7-2 -
TGTGCCAGCAGCTTACAGGGCCAAAGCCAGCCCCAGCATTTT CASSLQGQSQPQHF TRBJ1-5 - TRBV13 -
TGTGCCAGCAGTTTAGACAGGGCGTCGAATCAGCCCCAGCATTTT CASSLDRASNQPQHF TRBJ1-5 - TRBV27 TRBD1
TGCGCCAGCAGCTTGGGCGGACTAGCGGGAGGAAACATTCAGTACTTC CASSLGGLAGGNIQYF TRBJ2-4 - TRBV5-1 TRBD2
TGTGCCAGCAGCAACACCCTCCAGTCCAGCGAGCAGTACTTC CASSNTLQSSEQYF TRBJ2-7 - TRBV27 -
TGTGCCAGCTCACCGGGACAGGGGACCACAACCTACGAGCAGTACTTC CASSPGQGTTTYEQYF TRBJ2-7 once TRBV18 TRBD1
TGCGCCAGCAGCTTGGCCGCCGGAGTATCCTACAATGAGCAGTTCTTC CASSLAAGVSYNEQFF TRBJ2-1 few TRBV5-1 -
TGTGCCAGCAGCCCTGGCTGGGGAAACCCCAGGTCTACCAAAAACATTCAGTACTTC CASSPGWGNPRSTKNIQYF TRBJ2-4 few TRBV7-9 -
TGTGCCAGCAGTTACTCGGGAGCCCGCGATCAGCCCCAGCATTTT CASSYSGARDQPQHF TRBJ1-5 few TRBV6-5 -
TGTGCCAGCAGCTTAGGAACTAGCTCCGAGACCCAGTACTTC CASSLGTSSETQYF TRBJ2-5 few TRBV11-2 -
TGTGCCTGGAGTGTAGCAGGGGGCTATGAAAAACTGTTTTTT CAWSVAGGYEKLFF TRBJ1-4 - TRBV30 TRBD1
TGTGCCTGGAGTGTTCGGACAGGGGGTCAGCCCCAGCATTTT CAWSVRTGGQPQHF TRBJ1-5 few TRBV30 TRBD1
TGTGCCAGCAGCGTAGTCGAGAATTCACCCCTCCACTTT CASSVVENSPLHF TRBJ1-6 - TRBV9 -
TGTGCCAGCAGCGTGGAAGGAGGGACTAGCGGAAGCACAGATACGCAGTATTTT CASSVEGGTSGSTDTQYF TRBJ2-3 few TRBV7-9 TRBD2
TGTGCCAGCAGTTCAGGGTGGTCGGGCACTGAAGCTTTCTTT CASSSGWSGTEAFF TRBJ1-1 few TRBV7-3 -
TGTGCCAGCAGCGTTGAAGGGCCAGTCACAGATACGCAGTATTTT CASSVEGPVTDTQYF TRBJ2-3 few TRBV9 -
TGTGCCAGCAGCCGGTTTCCTGGACTAGCGGGAGAGGGCACCGGGGAGCTGTTTTTT CASSRFPGLAGEGTGELFF TRBJ2-2 - TRBV14 TRBD2
TGTGCCAGCAGCCAAGGGGACAGGGAAAACACCTTC CASSQGDRENTF TRBJ1-2 - TRBV4-2 TRBD1
TGTGCCAGCAGCCGGGACTTCCGGGTGCTGGAGCAGTTCTTC CASSRDFRVLEQFF TRBJ2-1 - TRBV2 -
TGCGCCAGCAGCTTGATGGTAGGGGGAGAGCACATTCAGTACTTC CASSLMVGGEHIQYF TRBJ2-4 few TRBV5-1 -
TGTGCCAGCAGAGGGACCTTTAGCAATCAGCCCCAGCATTTT CASRGTFSNQPQHF TRBJ1-5 few TRBV2 -